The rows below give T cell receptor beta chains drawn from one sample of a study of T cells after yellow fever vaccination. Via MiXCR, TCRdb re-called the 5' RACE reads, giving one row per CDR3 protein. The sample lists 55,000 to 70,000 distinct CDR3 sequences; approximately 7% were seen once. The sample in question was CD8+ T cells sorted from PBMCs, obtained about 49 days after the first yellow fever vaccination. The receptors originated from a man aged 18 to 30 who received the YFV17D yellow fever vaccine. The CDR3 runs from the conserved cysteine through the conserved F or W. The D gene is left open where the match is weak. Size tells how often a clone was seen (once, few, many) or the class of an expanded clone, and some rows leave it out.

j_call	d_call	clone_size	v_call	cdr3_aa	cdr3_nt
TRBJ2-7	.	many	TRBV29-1	CSVEGDSYEQYF	TGCAGCGTTGAAGGGGATTCCTACGAGCAGTACTTC
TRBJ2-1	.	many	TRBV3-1	CATSRSSYNEQFF	TGTGCCACCAGCCGGTCGTCCTACAATGAGCAGTTCTTC
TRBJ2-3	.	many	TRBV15	CATSSRVGPSTDTQYF	TGTGCCACCAGCAGTCGGGTGGGCCCGAGCACAGATACGCAGTATTTT
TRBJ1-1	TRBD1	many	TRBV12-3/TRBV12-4	CASSSGTDNTEAFF	TGTGCCAGCAGTTCCGGGACAGACAACACTGAAGCTTTCTTT
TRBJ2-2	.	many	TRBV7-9	CASSLQINVNTGELFF	TGTGCCAGCAGCTTACAGATTAACGTGAACACCGGGGAGCTGTTTTTT
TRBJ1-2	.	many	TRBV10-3	CAISESNAANYGYTF	TGTGCCATCAGTGAGTCGAACGCCGCTAACTATGGCTACACCTTC
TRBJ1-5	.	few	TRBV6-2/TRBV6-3	CASSYSYGPQHF	TGTGCCAGCAGTTACTCATACGGGCCCCAGCATTTT
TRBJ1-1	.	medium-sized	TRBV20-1	CSARPPDTEAFF	TGCAGTGCCCGCCCCCCAGACACTGAAGCTTTCTTT
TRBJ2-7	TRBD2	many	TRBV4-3	CASSQELTSGGPYEQYF	TGCGCCAGCAGCCAAGAATTAACTAGCGGGGGACCCTACGAGCAGTACTTC
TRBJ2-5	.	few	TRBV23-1	CASSLSEETQYF	TGCGCCAGCAGTCTGTCGGAAGAGACCCAGTACTTC
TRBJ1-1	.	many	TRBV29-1	CSASRTEAFF	TGCAGTGCTTCACGTACTGAAGCTTTCTTT
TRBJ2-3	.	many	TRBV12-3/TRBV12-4	CASRGQRGTDTQYF	TGTGCCAGCCGAGGGCAGCGGGGCACAGATACGCAGTATTTT
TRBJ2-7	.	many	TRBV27	CASSLMGSYEQYF	TGTGCCAGCAGTTTGATGGGGTCTTATGAGCAGTACTTC
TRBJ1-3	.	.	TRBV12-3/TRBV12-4	CASSHSTIYF	TGTGCCAGCAGCCACTCCACCATATATTTT
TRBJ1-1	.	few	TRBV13	CASSLDDSLNTEAFF	TGTGCCAGCAGCTTAGACGACAGTCTGAACACTGAAGCTTTCTTT
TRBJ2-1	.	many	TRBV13	CASSHGDRSYNEQFF	TGTGCCAGCAGCCACGGGGACCGATCCTACAATGAGCAGTTCTTC
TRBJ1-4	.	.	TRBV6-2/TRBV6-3	CASSYSMERGEKLFF	TGTGCCAGCAGTTACTCGATGGAGAGAGGTGAAAAACTGTTTTTT